This T cell receptor beta chain was profiled in a study of monozygotic twins with cystic fibrosis. On the study more broadly: Library input was 2.5 to 3 micrograms of fragmented DNA, with about 15 PCR cycles.

Overall study findings and caveats: In this small cohort, shared CDR3 numbers showed no association with age, concordance or disease severity. The repertoire was suggested to be naive-dominated, clonality median roughly 0.0089.

Trimming stripped 5 bases from V and 0 bases from J, with 7 bases between. The CDR3 runs 14 residues. Germline V gene lookup returns CDR1 MDHEN and CDR2 SYDVKM. This clone was seen more than once but under ten times. Its antigen is still unknown. Assay: immunoSEQ multiplex PCR; the TCRdb copy retains only in-frame clones and omits some. Of around 34,000 clones in the sample, 66% were seen once. Sequencing was carried out using blood. The receptor was derived from a girl aged 5 to 17 with cystic fibrosis. V is TRBV28 and J is TRBJ2-2, with D unclear. The CDR3 sequence: CASSLTANTGELFF. Written as DNA, the CDR3 is TGTGCCAGCAGTCTTACAGCGAACACCGGGGAGCTGTTTTTT.